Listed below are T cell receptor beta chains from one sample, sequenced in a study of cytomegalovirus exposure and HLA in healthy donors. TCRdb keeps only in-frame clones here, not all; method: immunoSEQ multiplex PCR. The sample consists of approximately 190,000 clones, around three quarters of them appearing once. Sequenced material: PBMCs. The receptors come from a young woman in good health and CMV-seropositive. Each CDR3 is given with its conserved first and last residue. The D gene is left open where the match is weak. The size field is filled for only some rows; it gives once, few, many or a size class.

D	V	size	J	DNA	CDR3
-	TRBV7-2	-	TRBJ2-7	TGTGCCAGCACCCCCCCGCGGGGCTACGAGCAGTACTTC	CASTPPRGYEQYF
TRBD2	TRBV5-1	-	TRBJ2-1	TGCGCCAGCAGCTCCGGACTAGCGGGAGGGTCGTTCATAGTCTTC	CASSSGLAGGSFIVF
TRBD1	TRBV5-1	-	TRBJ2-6	TGCGCCAGCAGCTCCGTGACAGGGGGGGTTGGGGCCAACGTCCTGACTTTC	CASSSVTGGVGANVLTF
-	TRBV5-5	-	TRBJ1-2	TGTGCCAGCAGCCGTAGGAGGGTCTATGGCTACACCTTC	CASSRRRVYGYTF
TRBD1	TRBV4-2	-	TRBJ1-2	TGTGCCAGCAGCCAAACCGGGACAGGGGGATATGGCTACACCTTC	CASSQTGTGGYGYTF
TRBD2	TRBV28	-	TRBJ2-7	TGTGCCAGCAGTTCGACTAGCGGCTACGAGCAGTACTTC	CASSSTSGYEQYF
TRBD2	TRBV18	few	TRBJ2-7	TGTGCCAGCTCACCAGAGACTAGCGGGAGTTACGAGCAGTACTTC	CASSPETSGSYEQYF
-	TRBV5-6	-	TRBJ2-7	TGTGCCAGCAGCTTGGACAGACACTCCTACGAGCAGTACTTC	CASSLDRHSYEQYF
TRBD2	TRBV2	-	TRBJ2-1	TGTGCCAGATCTAGCGGGAGGTCGGGTGAGCAGTTCTTC	CARSSGRSGEQFF
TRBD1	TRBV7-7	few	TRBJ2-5	TGTGCTAGCAGCTTAGACAGGGGCGGGCGAGAGACCCAGTACTTC	CASSLDRGGRETQYF
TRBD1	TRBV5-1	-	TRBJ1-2	TGCGCCAGCAGCCGTGGACAGGGTGAAGGCTACACCTTC	CASSRGQGEGYTF
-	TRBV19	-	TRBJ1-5	TGTGCCAGTAGTATATTCGGGTCGGGTCAGCCCCAGCATTTT	CASSIFGSGQPQHF
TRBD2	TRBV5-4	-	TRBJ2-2	TGTGCCAGCAGCCGGGGACTAGCGGAGGTCGGGGAGCTGTTTTTT	CASSRGLAEVGELFF
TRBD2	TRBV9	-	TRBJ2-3	TGTGCCAGCGGACCGACTAGCGGGAGTTTAGATACGCAGTATTTT	CASGPTSGSLDTQYF
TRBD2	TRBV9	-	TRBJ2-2	TGTGCCAGCAGCGTAGAGCCGGGGGGGAACACCGGGGAGCTGTTTTTT	CASSVEPGGNTGELFF
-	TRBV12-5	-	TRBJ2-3	TGTGCTAGTGGTTTGGACGGACTGCCCAGGGATACGCAGTATTTT	CASGLDGLPRDTQYF
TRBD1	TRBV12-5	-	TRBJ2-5	TGTGCTAGTGGTCTACAGGGGGCAGGGACCCAGTACTTC	CASGLQGAGTQYF
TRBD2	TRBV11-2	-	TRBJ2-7	TGTGCCAGCAGCTCTGGACTAGCGGGAGGCTACGAGCAGTACTTC	CASSSGLAGGYEQYF
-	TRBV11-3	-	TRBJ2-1	TGTGCCAGCAGCCCCCCCACAGTTCCCCACTACAATGAGCAGTTCTTC	CASSPPTVPHYNEQFF
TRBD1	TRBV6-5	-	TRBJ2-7	TGTGCCAGCACCGGGACAGGGACGTACGAGCAGTACTTC	CASTGTGTYEQYF